Given below is one TCR beta chain in context. Its antigen is not identified. The record originates from a study of OX40 agonist ivuxolimab in advanced cancers. Study-level background: The dose-escalation cohort had hepatocellular carcinoma, melanoma, renal cell or head and neck cancer. General study points: Among T cells, CD8+ cells averaged more expanded clones than CD4+ cells.

This CDR3 has 16 residues. V lost 1 base, J lost 0 bases, and 11 bases lay in between. TCRdb's table, derived via immunoSEQ multiplex PCR, lists solely in-frame clones and lacks some. The repertoire includes 25,000 to 40,000 clones, roughly 89% of them detected once, and roughly a fifth sits in the top ten. The sample consisted of CD4+ or CD8+ T cells sorted from blood, taken in a trial of the OX40 agonist ivuxolimab. This sequence joins TRBV5-3 and TRBJ2-1; a possible D gene is TRBD2 (6 bases). TRBV5-3 is known as an ORF, though its function is uncertain. The sequence was obtained from an adult with an advanced solid tumor such as melanoma, head and neck, liver or kidney cancer. The CDR3 nucleotides are TGTGCCAGAAGCTTGACGGGAGCGAGCTCCTACAATGAGCAGTTCTTC. Its protein is CARSLTGASSYNEQFF.